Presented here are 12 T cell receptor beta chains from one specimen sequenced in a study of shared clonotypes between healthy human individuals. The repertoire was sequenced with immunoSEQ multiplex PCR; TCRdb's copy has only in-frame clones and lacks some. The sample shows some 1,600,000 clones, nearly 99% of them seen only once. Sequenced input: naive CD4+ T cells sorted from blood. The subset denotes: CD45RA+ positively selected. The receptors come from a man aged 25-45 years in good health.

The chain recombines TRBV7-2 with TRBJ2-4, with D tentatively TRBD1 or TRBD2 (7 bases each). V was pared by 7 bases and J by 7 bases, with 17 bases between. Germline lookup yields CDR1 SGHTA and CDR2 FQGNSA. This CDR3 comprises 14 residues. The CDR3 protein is CASTYRQGGNIQYF. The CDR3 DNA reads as TGTGCCAGCACTTACCGACAGGGAGGGAACATTCAGTACTTC.

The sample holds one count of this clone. This CDR3 is CASSFKAGETQYF. In DNA form, the CDR3 reads TGTGCCAGCAGCTTCAAGGCGGGAGAGACCCAGTACTTC. The rearrangement links TRBV5-4 to TRBJ2-5; possibly TRBD2 for D (5 bases). The CDR3 runs 13 residues. CDR1 is SGHNT, CDR2 YYREEE, per germline (reference sequence). The germline V and J ends were trimmed by 2 bases and 4 bases, with 9 bases remaining between them.

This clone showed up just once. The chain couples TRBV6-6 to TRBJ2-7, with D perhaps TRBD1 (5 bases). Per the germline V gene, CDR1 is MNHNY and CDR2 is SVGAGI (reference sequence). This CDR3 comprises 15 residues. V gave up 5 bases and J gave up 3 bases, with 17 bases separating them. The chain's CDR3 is CASSASVRANYEQYF. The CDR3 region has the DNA TGTGCCAGCAGTGCATCGGTCAGGGCTAACTACGAGCAGTACTTC.

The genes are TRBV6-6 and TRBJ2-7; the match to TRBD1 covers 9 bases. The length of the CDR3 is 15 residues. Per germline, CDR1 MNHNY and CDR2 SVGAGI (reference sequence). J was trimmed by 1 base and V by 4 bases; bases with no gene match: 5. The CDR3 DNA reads TGTGCCAGCAGTTCGAGACAGGGGGTTTCCTACGAGCAGTACTTC. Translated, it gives CASSSRQGVSYEQYF.

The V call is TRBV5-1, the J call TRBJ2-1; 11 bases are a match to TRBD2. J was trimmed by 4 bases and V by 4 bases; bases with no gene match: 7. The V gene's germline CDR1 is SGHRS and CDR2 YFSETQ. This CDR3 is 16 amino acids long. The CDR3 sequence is CASSLTLAGGYNEQFF. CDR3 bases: TGCGCCAGCAGCCTTACTCTAGCGGGAGGATACAATGAGCAGTTCTTC.

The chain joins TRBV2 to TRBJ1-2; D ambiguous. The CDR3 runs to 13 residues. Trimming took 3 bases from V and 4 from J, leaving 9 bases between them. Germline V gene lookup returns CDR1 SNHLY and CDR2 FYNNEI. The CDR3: CASSDGQFYGYTF. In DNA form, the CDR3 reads TGTGCCAGCAGTGATGGGCAGTTCTATGGCTACACCTTC.

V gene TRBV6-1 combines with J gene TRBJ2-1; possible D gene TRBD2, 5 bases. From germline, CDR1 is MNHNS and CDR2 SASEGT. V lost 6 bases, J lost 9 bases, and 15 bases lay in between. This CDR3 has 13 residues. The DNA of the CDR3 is TGTGCCAGCAGGTTCGCTAGCAGCGGTGAGCAGTTCTTC. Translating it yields CASRFASSGEQFF.

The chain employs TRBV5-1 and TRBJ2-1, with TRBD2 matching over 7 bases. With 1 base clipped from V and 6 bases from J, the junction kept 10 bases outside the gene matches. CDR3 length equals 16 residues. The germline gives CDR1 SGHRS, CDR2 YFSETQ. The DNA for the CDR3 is TGCGCCAGCAGCTTGTTTGCGGGGCGGGGGAGCAATGAGCAGTTCTTC. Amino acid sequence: CASSLFAGRGSNEQFF. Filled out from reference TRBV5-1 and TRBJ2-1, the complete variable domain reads KAGVTQTPRYLIKTRGQQVTLSCSPISGHRSVSWYQQTPGQGLQFLFEYFSETQRNKGNFPGRFSGRQFSNSRSEMNVSTLELGDSALYLCASSLFAGRGSNEQFFGPGTRLTVL.

The CDR3 DNA reads TGTGCCAGCAGCTGGATGGGACAGGGCAACACCGGGGAGCTGTTTTTT. Amino acid sequence: CASSWMGQGNTGELFF. V is TRBV5-5 and J is TRBJ2-2; 9 bases are shared with TRBD1. The germline V gene has CDR1 SGHKS and CDR2 YYEKEE (reference sequence). V dropped 3 bases and J dropped 2; count of bases not matched to a gene: 5. There are 16 residues in the CDR3.

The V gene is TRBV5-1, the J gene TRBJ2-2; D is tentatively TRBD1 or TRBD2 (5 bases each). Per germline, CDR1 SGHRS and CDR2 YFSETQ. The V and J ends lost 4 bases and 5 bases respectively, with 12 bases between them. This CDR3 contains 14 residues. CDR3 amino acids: CASSTGPTTGELFF. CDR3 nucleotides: TGCGCCAGCAGCACGGGACCTACTACCGGGGAGCTGTTTTTT. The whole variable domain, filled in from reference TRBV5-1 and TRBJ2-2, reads KAGVTQTPRYLIKTRGQQVTLSCSPISGHRSVSWYQQTPGQGLQFLFEYFSETQRNKGNFPGRFSGRQFSNSRSEMNVSTLELGDSALYLCASSTGPTTGELFFGEGSRLTVL.

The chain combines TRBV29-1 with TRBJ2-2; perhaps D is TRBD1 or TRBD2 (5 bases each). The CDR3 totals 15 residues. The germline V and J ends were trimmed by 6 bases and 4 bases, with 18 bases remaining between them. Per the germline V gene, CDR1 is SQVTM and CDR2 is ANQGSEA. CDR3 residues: CSVRHGAQVTGELFF. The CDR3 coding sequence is TGCAGCGTCCGACACGGGGCGCAGGTCACCGGGGAGCTGTTTTTT.

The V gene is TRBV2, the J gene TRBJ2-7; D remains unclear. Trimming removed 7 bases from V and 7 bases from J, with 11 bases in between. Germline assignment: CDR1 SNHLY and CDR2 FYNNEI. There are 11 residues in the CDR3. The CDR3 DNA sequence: TGTGCCAGCACTCCCTCGGCGGAGCAGTACTTC. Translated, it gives CASTPSAEQYF.